The 14 T cell receptor beta chains in this list originate from one sample, sequenced in a study of blood T cell dynamics during melanoma immunotherapy. As to time point: week 3, after first cycle of checkpoint inhibitor. Measured with immunoSEQ multiplex PCR; TCRdb has only the in-frame clones, and not every one. The data hold around 10,000 clones, with roughly 80% observed a single time. Sample: blood, taken from a patient treated with checkpoint blockade. The receptor set was obtained from a human donor with melanoma.

CDR3 residues: CASSLETGTTYNSPLHF. Here the CDR3 DNA reads TGCGCCAGCAGCTTGGAAACAGGGACCACCTATAATTCACCCCTCCACTTT. This chain uses TRBV5-1 with TRBJ1-6; the D gene is possibly TRBD1 (6 bases). Germline CDR1 is SGHRS and CDR2 is YFSETQ. The CDR3 length is 17 residues. V lost 0 bases and J lost 2, with 12 bases in between.

This clone was counted a few times. V usage is TRBV7-9 and J usage is TRBJ1-2; D gene ambiguous. This CDR3 comprises 11 residues. Trimming pared 5 bases from V and 6 bases from J, leaving 7 bases between. The germline gives CDR1 SEHNR, CDR2 FQNEAQ (reference sequence). In DNA form, the CDR3 reads TGTGCCAGCAGCCTGACGGATGGCTACACCTTC. Translating it yields CASSLTDGYTF.

The rearrangement links TRBV5-4 to TRBJ1-1, with no clear D. Germline CDR1 reads SGHNT; CDR2 reads YYREEE (reference sequence). The V and J ends lost 4 bases and 6 bases respectively, with 13 bases between them. The CDR3 totals 13 residues. The CDR3 sequence: CASSVFRAAEAFF. CDR3 DNA sequence: TGTGCCAGCAGCGTGTTCCGGGCCGCTGAAGCTTTCTTT.

V is TRBV7-8 and J is TRBJ1-5; 8 bases fit TRBD1. Trimming at V came to 5 bases and at J to 4 bases, leaving 13 bases not matched to a gene. The CDR3 has 17 residues. Germline values: CDR1 SGHVS, CDR2 FQNEAQ. The CDR3 here is CASSLGTGGLGNQPQHF. The CDR3 nucleotides read TGTGCCAGCAGCCTAGGGACAGGAGGCCTGGGGAATCAGCCCCAGCATTTT.

This sequence joins TRBV7-3 and TRBJ2-2; no clear D gene. This CDR3 region has 14 residues. The V and J ends lost 1 base and 5 bases respectively, with 8 bases between them. The germline gives CDR1 SGHTA, CDR2 FQGTGA. The CDR3 sequence is CASSLRTSTGELFF. CDR3 bases: TGTGCCAGCAGCTTAAGGACGAGTACCGGGGAGCTGTTTTTT.

The DNA of the CDR3 is TGCGCCAGCAGCCAAAGGATCCTAGCGGGTGCCGTCCTTTACTTC. Protein product: CASSQRILAGAVLYF. The chain carries TRBV4-3 and TRBJ2-7; TRBD2 aligns across 8 bases. The CDR3 consists of 15 residues. Germline trimming cut 2 bases from V and 13 bases from J; bases unmatched to any gene: 16. Germline V gene lookup returns CDR1 LGHNA and CDR2 YSLEER.

The rearrangement links TRBV7-3 to TRBJ2-3; D is perhaps TRBD2 (6 bases). The ends were cut back, 2 bases at V and 0 bases at J, with 6 bases in the middle. Germline V gene sequence: CDR1 SGHTA, CDR2 FQGTGA. There are 14 residues in the CDR3. CDR3 sequence: CASSLGTSTDTQYF. The CDR3 region has the DNA TGTGCCAGCAGCTTAGGGACTAGCACAGATACGCAGTATTTT.

The V gene is TRBV7-2, the J gene TRBJ2-7, with D possibly matching TRBD1 (5 bases). Germline V CDR1 and CDR2: SGHTA, FQGNSA. Trimming removed 6 bases from V and 0 bases from J, with 12 bases in between. This CDR3 region has 14 residues. The CDR3 reads CASRPDTISYEQYF. CDR3 sequence (DNA): TGTGCCAGCAGACCGGACACAATCTCCTACGAGCAGTACTTC.

This clone was counted once. The chain employs TRBV9 and TRBJ2-3, with TRBD2 identical over 8 bases. Germline-derived CDR1 and CDR2 are SGDLS and YYNGEE. After removal of 0 bases from V and 6 bases from J, the junction contained 12 bases not matched to a gene. The CDR3 sequence is 17 residues long. The CDR3 reads CASSVAGGGTALDTQYF. The CDR3 nucleotides read TGTGCCAGCAGCGTAGCGGGCGGGGGGACCGCGTTGGATACGCAGTATTTT.

The chain employs TRBV7-9 and TRBJ2-7, with 11 positions matching TRBD2. With 5 bases clipped from V and 1 base from J, the junction kept 7 bases outside the gene matches. Germline assignment: CDR1 SEHNR and CDR2 FQNEAQ (reference sequence). There are 16 residues in the CDR3. The CDR3 protein is CASSQGGLAVSYEQYF. The CDR3 nucleotides are TGTGCCAGCAGCCAAGGGGGACTAGCGGTTTCCTACGAGCAGTACTTC.

The chain is built from TRBV2 and TRBJ2-7; D is uncertain. This CDR3 spans 16 amino acids. V shed 1 base and J shed 4 bases, with 17 bases lying between them. Germline CDR1 is SNHLY and CDR2 is FYNNEI. CDR3 region: CASSEEAGEILYEQYV. The CDR3 nucleotides read TGTGCCAGCAGTGAAGAGGCAGGTGAGATCCTTTACGAGCAGTACGTC.

The chain employs TRBV9 and TRBJ2-5; D not certain. Trimming stripped 0 bases from V and 5 bases from J, with 11 bases between. In germline, CDR1 is SGDLS, CDR2 YYNGEE. This CDR3 comprises 14 residues. This CDR3 is CASSVDPNGETQYF. In nucleotides, the CDR3 is TGTGCCAGCAGCGTAGACCCAAATGGGGAGACCCAGTACTTC.

The V call is TRBV6-5, the J call TRBJ2-5, with D unresolved. The V gene's germline CDR1 is MNHEY and CDR2 SVGAGI. The CDR3 sequence is 10 residues long. V was pared by 5 bases and J by 4 bases, with 2 bases between. CDR3 in amino acids: CASSAETQYF. CDR3 in DNA: TGTGCCAGCAGTGCAGAGACCCAGTACTTC.

The rearrangement uses TRBV7-2 and TRBJ2-7; 9 bases fit TRBD1. The CDR3 totals 14 residues. V was clipped by 5 bases and J by 6 bases; unmatched bases: 8. In germline, CDR1 is SGHTA, CDR2 FQGNSA. CDR3 sequence: CASSPGQGQGEQYF. CDR3 nucleotide sequence: TGTGCCAGCAGCCCCGGACAGGGGCAGGGCGAGCAGTACTTC.